A selection of T cell receptor beta chains follows, all from one sample in a study of T cells after posttransplantation cyclophosphamide. Generated by immunoSEQ multiplex PCR, the TCRdb table keeps only in-frame clones and is missing some. The sample presents approximately 35,000 clones, none singletons. Sequencing was performed on PBMCs. The receptors come from a woman aged 30 to 39 in good health and a related stem cell transplant donor. The CDR3 runs from the conserved cysteine through the conserved F or W. A D gene is named only where the DNA matches it firmly. The size entry is marked missing in some rows and otherwise reads once, few, many or a size class.

V: TRBV6-4
D: TRBD2
length: 14
size: many
J: TRBJ2-3
DNA: TGTGCCAGCAGCCCGGGACTAGCTACAGATACGCAGTATTTT
CDR3: CASSPGLATDTQYF

V: TRBV28
D: TRBD2
length: 9
size: many
J: TRBJ2-3
DNA: TGTGCCAGCGGGGGGGCGCAGTATTTT
CDR3: CASGGAQYF

V: TRBV10-2
D: -
length: 17
size: many
J: TRBJ1-4
DNA: TGCGCCAGCAGTGAGCCAGGCAGGGCTAATACTAATGAAAAACTGTTTTTT
CDR3: CASSEPGRANTNEKLFF

V: TRBV7-8
D: -
length: 15
size: many
J: TRBJ2-3
DNA: TGTGCCAGCAGCCTGAACCGGGGAGGAACAGATACGCAGTATTTT
CDR3: CASSLNRGGTDTQYF

V: TRBV27
D: -
length: 13
size: many
J: TRBJ2-7
DNA: TGTGCCAGCAGCTCCGGACAGAGCTACGAGCAGTACTTC
CDR3: CASSSGQSYEQYF

V: TRBV5-4
D: TRBD2
length: 14
size: many
J: TRBJ2-2
DNA: TGTGCCAGCAGCTCCCCGGGACTAGCCGGGGAGCTGTTTTTT
CDR3: CASSSPGLAGELFF

V: TRBV5-4
D: TRBD1
length: 15
size: many
J: TRBJ1-1
DNA: TGTGCCAGCAGCCCCCCGGGACAGAGGAACACTGAAGCTTTCTTT
CDR3: CASSPPGQRNTEAFF

V: TRBV5-1
D: TRBD2
length: 13
size: -
J: TRBJ2-7
DNA: TGCGCCAGCAGCGCGGGAGTCTTGAGGGAGCAGTACTTC
CDR3: CASSAGVLREQYF

V: TRBV7-3
D: TRBD1
length: 16
size: many
J: TRBJ1-1
DNA: TGTGCCAGCAGCTCCCCCGGGACAGGGGGGAACACTGAAGCTTTCTTT
CDR3: CASSSPGTGGNTEAFF

V: TRBV7-3
D: TRBD2
length: 15
size: few
J: TRBJ2-2
DNA: TGTGCCAGCAGCCCTCAAGGACTAGCGTCGGGGGAGCTGTTTTTT
CDR3: CASSPQGLASGELFF

V: TRBV6-1
D: TRBD1
length: 15
size: few
J: TRBJ2-1
DNA: TGTGCCACCAAAAACCAGGGGGATACCTTCAGTGAGCAGTTCTTC
CDR3: CATKNQGDTFSEQFF

V: TRBV12-3/TRBV12-4
D: -
length: 14
size: many
J: TRBJ2-3
DNA: TGTGCCAGCAGTCCCCAGGCTAGCACAGATACGCAGTATTTT
CDR3: CASSPQASTDTQYF

V: TRBV12-3/TRBV12-4
D: -
length: 15
size: -
J: TRBJ2-4
DNA: TGTGCCAGCAGTTTGGGGCAGGGGGCCAAAAACATTCAGTACTTC
CDR3: CASSLGQGAKNIQYF

V: TRBV4-3
D: TRBD1
length: 14
size: -
J: TRBJ2-5
DNA: TGCGCCAGCAGCCAGGGACAGGGGGCAGAGACCCAGTACTTC
CDR3: CASSQGQGAETQYF

V: TRBV5-4
D: TRBD1
length: 15
size: many
J: TRBJ1-2
DNA: TGTGCCAGCAGCAAGGGACAGGGGAACTACTATGGCTACACCTTC
CDR3: CASSKGQGNYYGYTF

V: TRBV19
D: TRBD1
length: 14
size: many
J: TRBJ1-2
DNA: TGTGCCAGTAGTGGAGGAGGGGGCAACTATGGCTACACCTTC
CDR3: CASSGGGGNYGYTF

V: TRBV5-1
D: TRBD1
length: 15
size: many
J: TRBJ2-7
DNA: TGCGCCAGCAGCTTGGGGGGACAGAACTACTACGAGCAGTACTTC
CDR3: CASSLGGQNYYEQYF

V: TRBV12-3/TRBV12-4
D: TRBD2
length: 16
size: many
J: TRBJ2-2
DNA: TGTGCCAGCAGTTTAGACGAGGGTAGCGGGGCCGGGGAGCTGTTTTTT
CDR3: CASSLDEGSGAGELFF

V: TRBV7-2
D: -
length: 13
size: many
J: TRBJ2-1
DNA: TGTGCCAGCAGCGCAGGACTTGGCAATGAGCAGTTCTTC
CDR3: CASSAGLGNEQFF

V: TRBV6-5
D: -
length: 12
size: -
J: TRBJ2-5
DNA: TGTGCCAGCAGTTACCCGGGGGAGACCCAGTACTTC
CDR3: CASSYPGETQYF

V: TRBV2
D: TRBD1
length: 15
size: many
J: TRBJ1-1
DNA: TGTGCCAGCCAAAAAAGGACAGGAGAGAACACTGAAGCTTTCTTT
CDR3: CASQKRTGENTEAFF

V: TRBV7-9
D: TRBD2
length: 14
size: many
J: TRBJ2-2
DNA: TGTGCCAGCAGCCGGGGGGGCCTTACCGGGGAGCTGTTTTTT
CDR3: CASSRGGLTGELFF

V: TRBV11-1
D: -
length: 16
size: many
J: TRBJ1-1
DNA: TGTGCCAGCAGCGACGTAGGTAGGGGCGCTTCCACTGAAGCTTTCTTT
CDR3: CASSDVGRGASTEAFF

V: TRBV7-8
D: -
length: 15
size: -
J: TRBJ1-2
DNA: TGTGCCAGCAGCGCGCGGCCCCGTGAAAACTATGGCTACACCTTC
CDR3: CASSARPRENYGYTF

V: TRBV7-2
D: -
length: 15
size: many
J: TRBJ1-1
DNA: TGTGCCAGCAGCTTAGTAGCCAGGGTGAACACTGAAGCTTTCTTT
CDR3: CASSLVARVNTEAFF

V: TRBV19
D: TRBD1
length: 14
size: many
J: TRBJ1-2
DNA: TGTGCCAGTAGGATCTCGACAGGGAACTATGGCTACACCTTC
CDR3: CASRISTGNYGYTF

V: TRBV4-3
D: -
length: 14
size: many
J: TRBJ1-2
DNA: TGCGCCAGCAGCCAAGATTACCAGGGGTCGGGGTGCACCTTC
CDR3: CASSQDYQGSGCTF

V: TRBV19
D: -
length: 15
size: many
J: TRBJ1-2
DNA: TGTGCCAGTAAAGGGAACCACAGGCCGTTCTATGGCTACACCTTC
CDR3: CASKGNHRPFYGYTF

V: TRBV14
D: -
length: 16
size: many
J: TRBJ1-1
DNA: TGTGCCAGCAGCCAAGTTCGATGGGGGGGGAACACTGAAGCTTTCTTT
CDR3: CASSQVRWGGNTEAFF

V: TRBV7-7
D: -
length: 14
size: many
J: TRBJ2-2
DNA: TGTGCCAGCAGCCCATCGCTATCCGCCGGGGAGCTGTTTTTT
CDR3: CASSPSLSAGELFF

V: TRBV4-1
D: -
length: 15
size: many
J: TRBJ1-1
DNA: TGCGCCAGCAGCCAAGTCCAACGGGGGAACACTGAAGCTTTCTTT
CDR3: CASSQVQRGNTEAFF

V: TRBV5-7
D: -
length: 19
size: many
J: TRBJ1-3
DNA: TGTGCCAGCAGCTTGGGGTCTTATCTGGACATTGGATCTGGAAACACCATATATTTT
CDR3: CASSLGSYLDIGSGNTIYF

V: TRBV7-6
D: -
length: 16
size: -
J: TRBJ2-2
DNA: TGTGCCAGCAGCTTAGAACTAGGTCGAAACACCGGGGAGCTGTTTTTT
CDR3: CASSLELGRNTGELFF

V: TRBV18
D: TRBD1
length: 14
size: many
J: TRBJ1-2
DNA: TGTGCCAGTTCCTCCGGGACAGGGGTCTATGGCTACACCTTC
CDR3: CASSSGTGVYGYTF

V: TRBV30
D: TRBD1
length: 12
size: many
J: TRBJ2-7
DNA: TGTGCTTGGACAGGGGAGGGCTACGAGCAGTACTTC
CDR3: CAWTGEGYEQYF

V: TRBV2
D: -
length: 15
size: many
J: TRBJ1-2
DNA: TGTGCCAGCACGGAGGAGGGGTGGTCTAACTATGGCTACACCTTC
CDR3: CASTEEGWSNYGYTF

V: TRBV27
D: TRBD1
length: 15
size: many
J: TRBJ2-7
DNA: TGTGCCAGCAGTTTGATGAGGCAGGGGGCGTTCGAGCAGTACTTC
CDR3: CASSLMRQGAFEQYF

V: TRBV4-1
D: TRBD1
length: 16
size: many
J: TRBJ2-4
DNA: TGCGCCAGCAGCCAACGGTCCGGGACAGGGTTAGTCATTCAGTACTTC
CDR3: CASSQRSGTGLVIQYF

V: TRBV12-3/TRBV12-4
D: TRBD1
length: 13
size: many
J: TRBJ2-5
DNA: TGTGCCAGCAGCACGGGACAGAAAGAGACCCAGTACTTC
CDR3: CASSTGQKETQYF

V: TRBV10-2
D: TRBD1
length: 13
size: many
J: TRBJ1-2
DNA: TGCGCCAGCACCACAGGGGTTAACTATGGCTACACCTTC
CDR3: CASTTGVNYGYTF

V: TRBV10-3
D: TRBD2
length: 17
size: many
J: TRBJ2-5
DNA: TGTGCCATCAGTGAGTCGGAGGCTAGCGGGGGGCGAGAGACCCAGTACTTC
CDR3: CAISESEASGGRETQYF

V: TRBV9
D: -
length: 12
size: -
J: TRBJ1-2
DNA: TGTGCCAGCAGCTTCCAAGGCTATGGCTACACCTTC
CDR3: CASSFQGYGYTF

V: TRBV7-9
D: -
length: 13
size: many
J: TRBJ1-6
DNA: TGTGCCAGCAGCTTAGACCAGTATTCACCCCTCCACTTT
CDR3: CASSLDQYSPLHF